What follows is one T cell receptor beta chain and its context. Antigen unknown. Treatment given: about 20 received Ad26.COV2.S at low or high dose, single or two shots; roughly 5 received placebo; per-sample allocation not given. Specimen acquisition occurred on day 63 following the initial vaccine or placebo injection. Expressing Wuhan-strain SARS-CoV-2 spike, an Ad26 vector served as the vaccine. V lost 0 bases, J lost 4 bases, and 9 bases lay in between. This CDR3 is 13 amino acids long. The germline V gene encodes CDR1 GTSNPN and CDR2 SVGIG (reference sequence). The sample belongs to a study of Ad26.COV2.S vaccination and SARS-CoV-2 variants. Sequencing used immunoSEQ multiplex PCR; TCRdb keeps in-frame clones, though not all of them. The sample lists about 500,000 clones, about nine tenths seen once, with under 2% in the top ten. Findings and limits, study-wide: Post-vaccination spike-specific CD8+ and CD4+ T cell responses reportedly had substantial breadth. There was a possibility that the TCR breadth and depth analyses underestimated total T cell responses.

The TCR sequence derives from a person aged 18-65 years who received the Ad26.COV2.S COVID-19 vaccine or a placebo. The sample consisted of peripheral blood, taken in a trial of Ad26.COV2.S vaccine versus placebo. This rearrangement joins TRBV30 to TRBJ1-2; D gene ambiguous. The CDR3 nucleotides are TGTGCCTGGAGTGTAGGGCAGCTCTATGGCTACACCTTC. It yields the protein CAWSVGQLYGYTF.